Following are 26 T cell receptor beta chains from one sample sequenced in a study of beta chain features in type 1 diabetes. Their cognate antigens are unknown. Study-level points and caveats: Moderate but significant shortening of TCRB CDR3s was recorded in all four CD4+ subsets from Type 1 diabetes patients.

Reverse transcription of all isolated RNA meant that expressed TCRB transcripts were sequenced. Data came from immunoSEQ multiplex PCR; TCRdb stores just in-frame clones and leaves some out. The table lists around 150,000 clones, around 8.6% of them singletons, with around 0.56% in the top ten. The sequencing input was central memory CD4+ T cells from blood. The receptors were sampled from a woman under 30 with type 1 diabetes.

This clone was recorded a few times. The V and J genes are TRBV28 and TRBJ2-7; possibly TRBD2 for D (5 bases). The V end lost 5 bases, the J end lost 5 bases, and 16 bases lay between the germline ends. This CDR3 is built from 14 residues. Germline V lookup: CDR1 MDHEN, CDR2 SYDVKM. CDR3 protein: CASSTNEGTHEQYF. The CDR3 region has the DNA TGTGCCAGCAGTACAAACGAGGGTACCCACGAGCAGTACTTC.

DNA of the CDR3: TGTGCCTGGGCCCGGGACTTCAACACCGGGGAGCTGTTTTTT. Protein product: CAWARDFNTGELFF. The chain joins TRBV30 to TRBJ2-2; the D gene is possibly TRBD2 (6 bases). Germline CDR1 GTSNPN, CDR2 SVGIG (reference sequence). This CDR3 spans 14 amino acids. V was cut by 5 bases and J by 2 bases, with 12 bases left in between.

This clone has more than one count but fewer than ten. The chain links TRBV6-5 to TRBJ2-1; the match to TRBD2 covers 7 bases. V was clipped by 4 bases and J by 7 bases; unmatched bases: 7. Per the germline V gene, CDR1 is MNHEY and CDR2 is SVGAGI. The CDR3 is made up of 14 amino acids. CDR3 in DNA: TGTGCCAGCAGTTTGGAGCGGGGCCCTAATGAGCAGTTCTTC. Its translation: CASSLERGPNEQFF.

This rearrangement joins TRBV12-5 to TRBJ2-5, with TRBD2 as a possible D gene (6 bases). V dropped 5 bases and J dropped 5 bases, with 18 bases sitting between them. The CDR3 has 15 amino acids. From germline, CDR1 is LGHNT and CDR2 FRNRAP. Written as DNA, the CDR3 is TGTGCTAGTGGTCCCCAGGCGAGGGGAGGTGAGACCCAGTACTTC. Encoded protein: CASGPQARGGETQYF.

This clone was seen a few times. The rearrangement uses TRBV11-1 and TRBJ2-3; TRBD2 is a possible D gene (5 bases). Germline V gene lookup returns CDR1 SGHAT and CDR2 FQDESV (reference sequence). CDR3 length equals 15 residues. Trimming left V 5 bases short and J 3 bases short, with 15 bases between. Here the CDR3 reads CASSRLGQRTDTQYF. The CDR3 DNA is TGTGCCAGCAGCCGACTGGGCCAGCGGACAGATACGCAGTATTTT.

This clone was counted only a few times. In DNA form, the CDR3 reads TGTGCCAGCAGCCTACGGGGGGCGGTTGCCTACAATGAGCAGTTCTTC. It is translated as CASSLRGAVAYNEQFF. V usage is TRBV7-8 and J usage is TRBJ2-1, with a tentative D call TRBD2 (7 bases). In germline, CDR1 is SGHVS, CDR2 FQNEAQ. The CDR3 loop spans 16 amino acids. V was clipped by 5 bases and J by 2 bases, with 16 bases between them.

This clone came up a few times. The V gene is TRBV7-9, the J gene TRBJ2-4; TRBD2 might be the D (5 bases). The CDR3 contains 15 residues. V was cut by 5 bases and J by 3 bases, with 14 bases left in between. Looked up from germline, CDR1 is SEHNR and CDR2 is FQNEAQ (reference sequence). This chain's CDR3 is CASSAYHGVKNIQYF. The CDR3 DNA reads TGTGCCAGCAGCGCATATCACGGGGTCAAAAACATTCAGTACTTC.

This clone was detected only a few times. This sequence joins TRBV5-1 and TRBJ2-3; 11 nucleotides match TRBD2. The CDR3 contains 19 residues. V trimming: 0 bases; J trimming: 3 bases; junction bases outside the gene matches: 12. Germline V CDR1 and CDR2: SGHRS, YFSETQ. In nucleotides, the CDR3 is TGCGCCAGCAGCTTGGATCTAGCGGGGGGCCCCGGAGGGACAGATACGCAGTATTTT. Amino acids: CASSLDLAGGPGGTDTQYF.

The gene calls are TRBV28 and TRBJ2-7; no clear D gene. The CDR3 spans 12 residues. Per germline, CDR1 MDHEN and CDR2 SYDVKM. V dropped 8 bases and J dropped 1 base, with 9 bases sitting between them. CDR3 region: CASQQSSYEQYF. CDR3 DNA sequence: TGTGCCAGCCAACAGTCATCCTACGAGCAGTACTTC.

The gene calls are TRBV29-1 and TRBJ2-5; 8 bases are a match to TRBD2. The end of the DNA aligns better with TRBJ2-7, so the J call may be wrong. Germline CDR1 reads SQVTM; CDR2 reads ANQGSEA. The CDR3 is 13 amino acids. CDR3 coding DNA: TGCAGCGTTGACGGGGGGGCGCGGTACGAGCAGTACTTC. Its translation: CSVDGGARYEQYF.

The chain's CDR3 is CASSRNSGGDAGELFF. Written as DNA, the CDR3 is TGTGCCAGTAGTCGCAACTCAGGGGGCGACGCCGGGGAGCTGTTTTTT. The genes are TRBV19 and TRBJ2-2, with TRBD1 identical over 8 bases. CDR1 LNHDA and CDR2 SQIVND come from the germline V gene (reference sequence). The CDR3 is 16 residues long. The V and J ends lost 5 bases and 6 bases, in that order; junction bases with no gene match: 11.

This clone has just a few counts. This rearrangement joins TRBV4-3 to TRBJ2-5, with 9 nucleotides matching TRBD2. Germline V lookup: CDR1 LGHNA, CDR2 YSLEER. The length of the CDR3 is 15 residues. The trim removed 7 bases at V and 2 bases at J, leaving 8 bases unmatched. As DNA, the CDR3 is TGCGCCAGCAAGCCGGGACTAGCAGGTCAAGAGACCCAGTACTTC. Its protein product is CASKPGLAGQETQYF.

This clone was recorded many times. J is TRBJ2-5 and V is TRBV28; D is uncertain. The germline V gene has CDR1 MDHEN and CDR2 SYDVKM. V gave up 4 bases and J gave up 2 bases, with 8 bases separating them. The length of the CDR3 is 13 residues. CDR3 nucleotide sequence: TGTGCCAGCAGTTCCCCTGCGCAAGAGACCCAGTACTTC. This codes for CASSSPAQETQYF.

This clone was counted between two and nine times. The V and J genes are TRBV6-5 and TRBJ2-3; 7 nucleotides line up with TRBD1. Trimming took 5 bases from V and 2 from J; bases not matched to a gene: 4. Germline V gene lookup returns CDR1 MNHEY and CDR2 SVGAGI. This CDR3 is 14 amino acids long. CDR3 amino acids: CASSPGQLTDTQYF. The DNA of the CDR3 is TGTGCCAGCAGTCCGGGACAGCTCACAGATACGCAGTATTTT.

This clone was seen a handful of times. The genes are TRBV18 and TRBJ1-2; 10 positions agree with TRBD1. The germline CDR1 and CDR2 sequences are KGHSH and LQKENI. After removal of 1 base from V and 5 bases from J, the junction contained 7 bases not matched to a gene. The length of the CDR3 is 16 residues. CDR3 in DNA: TGTGCCAGCTCACCACGGTCCGGGACAGGGGAATATGGCTACACCTTC. This gives the protein CASSPRSGTGEYGYTF.

This clone was detected only a few times. The chain is built from TRBV19 and TRBJ2-3; 8 bases match TRBD2. The V and J ends lost 5 bases and 4 bases, in that order; junction bases with no gene match: 11. The CDR3 loop spans 16 amino acids. The V gene's germline CDR1 is LNHDA and CDR2 SQIVND (reference sequence). As DNA, the CDR3 is TGTGCCAGTAGTGGTCCTTTGGCGGGAGGCTCAGATACGCAGTATTTT. Amino acids: CASSGPLAGGSDTQYF.

This clone has just a few counts. The genes are TRBV5-1 and TRBJ2-6; D perhaps matches TRBD2 (5 bases). The CDR3 has 13 amino acids. Germline V gene lookup returns CDR1 SGHRS and CDR2 YFSETQ. Between the trimmed V and J ends, which lost 6 bases and 4 bases, there was a span of 8 bases. The CDR3 DNA sequence: TGCGCCAGCACGGCGGGCGGGGCCAACGTCCTGACTTTC. This translates into CASTAGGANVLTF.

This clone has just a few counts. V is TRBV5-1 and J is TRBJ1-1; tentative D call: TRBD1 (5 bases). V was pared by 1 base and J by 1 base, with 8 bases between. Germline loops: CDR1 SGHRS, CDR2 YFSETQ. The CDR3 runs to 14 residues. The CDR3 DNA reads as TGCGCCAGCAGCTTGATAGGGGAGAACACTGAAGCTTTCTTT. Amino acids: CASSLIGENTEAFF.

The V call is TRBV7-9, the J call TRBJ2-5, with D possibly being TRBD2 (6 bases). The germline CDR1 and CDR2 sequences are SEHNR and FQNEAQ (reference sequence). V lost 5 bases and J 1 base, leaving 11 bases between the germline ends. The CDR3 has 14 residues. The CDR3: CASSPGTLQETQYF. DNA for the CDR3: TGTGCCAGCAGCCCCGGGACTCTCCAAGAGACCCAGTACTTC.

This clone was observed many times. The V call is TRBV7-2, the J call TRBJ2-7; D is undetermined. V was shortened by 1 base and J by 4 bases, with 8 bases between the two germline ends. The CDR3 runs to 13 residues. Germline V gene data show CDR1 as SGHTA and CDR2 as FQGNSA. The CDR3 coding sequence is TGTGCCAGCAGCTTAGGACGGAGATACGAGCAGTACTTC. Encoded protein: CASSLGRRYEQYF.

The chain recombines TRBV27 with TRBJ2-6, with D hard to call. The CDR3 runs 13 residues. Germline loops: CDR1 MNHEY, CDR2 SMNVEV (reference sequence). The ends were cut back, 10 bases at V and 4 bases at J, with 11 bases in the middle. The DNA for the CDR3 is TGTGCCACCAGGTCCGGGGGGGCCAACGTCCTGACTTTC. It yields the protein CATRSGGANVLTF.

This chain joins TRBV7-8 and TRBJ2-5, with 7 bases fitting TRBD2. Germline assignment: CDR1 SGHVS and CDR2 FQNEAQ. After removal of 1 base from V and 7 bases from J, the junction contained 3 bases not matched to a gene. There are 13 residues in the CDR3. The CDR3 reads CASSLGGRGTQYF. CDR3 coding DNA: TGTGCCAGCAGCTTAGGGGGGAGGGGGACCCAGTACTTC. Based on the CDR3 plus reference TRBV7-8 and TRBJ2-5, the full variable domain is GAGVSQSPRYKVAKRGQDVALRCDPISGHVSLFWYQQALGQGPEFLTYFQNEAQLDKSGLPSDRFFAERPEGSVSTLKIQRTQQEDSAVYLCASSLGGRGTQYFGPGTRLLVL.

The genes are TRBV27 and TRBJ2-5, with 7 bases matching TRBD2. CDR1 MNHEY and CDR2 SMNVEV come from the germline V gene (reference sequence). This CDR3 has 16 residues. Unmatched junction bases numbered 8, after V lost 3 bases and J lost 1 base. CDR3 nucleotide sequence: TGTGCCAGCAGTTTCTATCCGACTAGCTCCCAAGAGACCCAGTACTTC. Its protein is CASSFYPTSSQETQYF.

The gene calls are TRBV10-3 and TRBJ1-1, with D possibly TRBD1 on 5 matching bases. The germline V and J ends were trimmed by 3 bases and 0 bases, with 11 bases remaining between them. From germline, CDR1 is ENHRY and CDR2 SYGVKD. The CDR3 loop spans 15 amino acids. The CDR3 nucleotides read TGTGCCATCAGTGATAGGGCAGGGATGAACACTGAAGCTTTCTTT. Its protein product is CAISDRAGMNTEAFF.

A few counts support this clone. The chain recombines TRBV12-5 with TRBJ2-4; 7 nucleotides match TRBD1. The CDR3 consists of 13 residues. Trimming removed 2 bases from V and 8 bases from J; junction bases left unmatched: 3. CDR1 is LGHNT, CDR2 FRNRAP, per germline. The CDR3 DNA reads TGTGCTAGTGGTTTGACCGGACAGGACATTCAGTACTTC. Residues: CASGLTGQDIQYF.

The chain links TRBV7-2 to TRBJ2-7, with a weak D call TRBD2 (6 bases). Germline lookup yields CDR1 SGHTA and CDR2 FQGNSA. With 5 bases removed from V and 0 bases from J, the gap between germline ends came to 14 bases. The CDR3 spans 15 residues. The CDR3 here is CASSVGAGSSYEQYF. In DNA, the CDR3 is TGTGCCAGCAGCGTGGGTGCGGGGAGCTCCTACGAGCAGTACTTC.